This passage covers 10 T cell receptor beta chains from one sample sequenced in a study of blood T cell repertoires in COVID-19. Profiled with immunoSEQ multiplex PCR; TCRdb holds only in-frame clones, not every one. The data show about 150,000 clones, with roughly 91% seen just once and about 5% held by the top ten. The sample comprised peripheral blood. These receptor sequences come from a man between 18 and 29 years old with COVID-19, enrolled during active disease.

The J gene is TRBJ2-7, the V gene TRBV23-1, with TRBD1 matching 10 bases. TRBV23-1 is annotated as an ORF whose role is uncertain. The CDR3 has 13 amino acids. After removal of 3 bases from V and 5 bases from J, the junction contained 1 base not matched to a gene. The CDR3 here is CASSQTGGNEQYF. The CDR3 DNA reads TGCGCCAGCAGTCAGACAGGGGGCAACGAGCAGTACTTC.

In DNA, the CDR3 is TGTGCCAGCAGCTCTGACAGGGGAGGGGAAAAACTGTTTTTT. It codes for CASSSDRGGEKLFF. This chain connects TRBV6-5 to TRBJ1-4; 8 positions agree with TRBD1. CDR3 size: 14 residues. Germline V gene data show CDR1 as MNHEY and CDR2 as SVGAGI. V dropped 6 bases and J dropped 8; count of bases not matched to a gene: 8.

In this sample, this clone turned up once. V and J are TRBV20-1 and TRBJ2-3; D is unresolved. Looked up from germline, CDR1 is DFQATT and CDR2 is SNEGSKA (reference sequence). The CDR3 covers 14 residues. V was pared by 3 bases and J by 2 bases, with 12 bases between. DNA of the CDR3: TGCAGTGCTAGTTGGCACCGAAACACAGATACGCAGTATTTT. It is translated as CSASWHRNTDTQYF.

The CDR3 reads CAIVQGIGGYTF. CDR3 coding DNA: TGTGCCATCGTACAGGGGATCGGTGGCTACACCTTC. This chain joins TRBV2 and TRBJ1-2; 7 bases are a match to TRBD1. CDR1 is SNHLY, CDR2 FYNNEI, per germline. V shed 10 bases, J shed 7 bases, and the junction held 9 bases outside the gene matches. The CDR3 sequence is 12 residues long.

CDR3 residues: CASSQIGGLATNEQFF. DNA for the CDR3: TGCGCCAGCAGCCAAATTGGGGGACTAGCGACCAATGAGCAGTTCTTC. The chain carries TRBV4-3 and TRBJ2-1, with 10 bases aligning to TRBD2. Germline V CDR1 and CDR2: LGHNA, YSLEER. J was trimmed by 6 bases and V by 2 bases; bases with no gene match: 7. CDR3 length: 16 amino acids.

Here the CDR3 reads CAISDRTGGGNTIYF. The CDR3 bases are TGTGCCATCAGTGACAGGACAGGGGGTGGAAACACCATATATTTT. The V call is TRBV10-3, the J call TRBJ1-3; 10 bases line up with TRBD1. Germline V gene lookup returns CDR1 ENHRY and CDR2 SYGVKD. This CDR3 contains 15 residues. The V segment lost 3 bases and the J segment 3 bases; nucleotides outside the gene matches: 2.

The chain is built from TRBV18 and TRBJ2-7, with 10 positions matching TRBD2. Trimming cost V 5 bases and J 3 bases; bases outside gene matches: 13. The V gene's germline CDR1 is KGHSH and CDR2 LQKENI. The CDR3 loop spans 17 amino acids. CDR3 sequence: CASSSRTSGSVLYEQYF. DNA of the CDR3: TGTGCCAGCTCATCAAGGACTAGCGGTTCGGTTCTCTACGAGCAGTACTTC.

The CDR3 spells CASSLGPGEAFF. The CDR3 DNA reads as TGTGCCAGCAGCTTGGGCCCGGGTGAAGCTTTCTTT. The gene calls are TRBV5-4 and TRBJ1-1; D call uncertain. Trimming stripped 0 bases from V and 7 bases from J, with 7 bases between. The CDR3 runs 12 residues. Germline lookup yields CDR1 SGHNT and CDR2 YYREEE (reference sequence).

This rearrangement joins TRBV5-4 to TRBJ2-7; 11 bases agree with TRBD2. CDR3 size: 14 residues. Trimming at V came to 0 bases and at J to 7 bases, leaving 3 bases not matched to a gene. The germline V gene has CDR1 SGHNT and CDR2 YYREEE (reference sequence). CDR3 DNA: TGTGCCAGCAGCTTGGAACTAGCGGGAGAAGAGCAGTACTTC. Translated: CASSLELAGEEQYF. Full variable domain (outside the CDR3, taken from reference TRBV5-4 and TRBJ2-7): ETGVTQSPTHLIKTRGQQVTLRCSSQSGHNTVSWYQQALGQGPQFIFQYYREEENGRGNFPPRFSGLQFPNYSSELNVNALELDDSALYLCASSLELAGEEQYFGPGTRLTVT.

The rearrangement links TRBV10-1 to TRBJ2-1; D unresolved. This CDR3 comprises 13 residues. Germline lookup yields CDR1 WNHNN and CDR2 SYGVQD (reference sequence). The ends were cut back, 4 bases at V and 2 bases at J, with 6 bases in the middle. The DNA of the CDR3 is TGCGCCAGCAGTGCCGGTACCTACAATGAGCAGTTCTTC. This sequence encodes CASSAGTYNEQFF.